This entry lists 20 T cell receptor delta chains sequenced from one sample in a study of gamma-delta T cells after stem cell transplantation. TCRdb reanalysed the RT-PCR reads via CATT. The sample carries a few thousand delta-chain clones, 20% to 25% recorded once. The sequenced sample consisted of gamma-delta T cells. The receptors originated from a human donor. It is not recorded whose cells these are; they may come from a transplant donor.

By frequency in the sample, this clone is large (0.1 to 1%). Other DNA sequences of this sample code for an identical CDR3. The genes are TRDV2 and TRDJ1; TRDD3 matches 8 bases. Germline CDR1 and CDR2: GEAIGNYY and EKD. CDR3 length equals 17 residues. V trimming: 3 bases; J trimming: 0 bases; junction bases outside the gene matches: 11. DNA of the CDR3: TGTGCCTGTGACTACTGGGGGGACCATTCGTACACCGATAAACTCATCTTT. Translating it yields CACDYWGDHSYTDKLIF.

With respect to this clone: One base away lies a much larger clone, so this may be a sequencing read error. The V call is TRDV2, the J call TRDJ3; 13 nucleotides line up with TRDD3. The CDR3 extends over 22 amino acids. Germline values: CDR1 GEAIGNYY, CDR2 EKD. The chain's CDR3 is CACDSVLGDTRLSSWDTRQLFF. CDR3 nucleotides: TGTGCCTGTGACTCCGTACTGGGGGATACGCGGTTAAGCTCCTGGGACACCCGACAGCTGTTTTTC.

The CDR3 region is CACDYLGDTGSTDKLIF. DNA of the CDR3: TGTGCCTGTGACTACCTGGGGGATACAGGCTCCACCGATAAACTCATCTTT. The chain has TRDV2 and TRDJ1, with TRDD3 matching 11 bases. V shed 3 bases, J shed 1 base, and the junction held 9 bases outside the gene matches. The germline CDR1 and CDR2 sequences are GEAIGNYY and EKD. This CDR3 is 17 amino acids long.

The V gene is TRDV2, the J gene TRDJ1; 9 bases are a match to TRDD3. The CDR3 spans 18 residues. After removal of 0 bases from V and 0 bases from J, the junction contained 10 bases not matched to a gene. Germline V gene lookup returns CDR1 GEAIGNYY and CDR2 EKD. The CDR3 region has the DNA TGTGCCTGTGACACCGTGGGGGTACTGGGGGAGTACACCGATAAACTCATCTTT. It codes for CACDTVGVLGEYTDKLIF.

This clone is judged medium-sized. V and J are TRDV2 and TRDJ1; 13 nucleotides match TRDD3. This CDR3 has 18 amino acids. The junction had 11 bases not matched to a gene; V was cut back by 3 bases and J by 2 bases. Germline V gene lookup returns CDR1 GEAIGNYY and CDR2 EKD. CDR3 nucleotides: TGTGCCTGTGACCGATTACTGGGGGATACGCTAGAGACCGATAAACTCATCTTT. It yields the protein CACDRLLGDTLETDKLIF.

This clone is categorized as medium-sized. V and J are TRDV2 and TRDJ1; perhaps TRDD3 as D (5 bases). V was trimmed by 0 bases and J by 0 bases, leaving 13 bases between them. This CDR3 contains 16 residues. Germline assignment: CDR1 GEAIGNYY and CDR2 EKD. For the CDR3, the DNA is TGTGCCTGTGACACCGTAGGAGGGGAAGACACCGATAAACTCATCTTT. This encodes CACDTVGGEDTDKLIF.

For this clone: The protein that TCRdb holds for this DNA derives from a much larger clone and differs from the translated DNA at residue 8, which likely indicates a read error; the protein shown here is translated from the DNA. The V call is TRDV2, the J call TRDJ1; TRDD3 matches at 9 bases. CDR3 size: 17 residues. Germline V gives CDR1 GEAIGNYY, CDR2 EKD. V lost 4 bases, J lost 1 base, and 12 bases stayed unmatched. This CDR3 reads CACDQLGETGSTDKLIF. CDR3 nucleotides: TGTGCCTGTGATCAACTGGGGGAGACAGGCTCCACCGATAAACTCATCTTT.

V usage is TRDV2 and J usage is TRDJ3; TRDD3 matches at 12 bases. CDR1 and CDR2 from the germline V gene are GEAIGNYY and EKD. Trimming at V came to 1 base and at J to 2 bases, leaving 5 bases not matched to a gene. The CDR3 has 19 amino acids. CDR3 nucleotides: TGTGCCTGTGACACTCTGGGGGATACGACGGCCTGGGACACCCGACAGATGTTTTTC. Translated: CACDTLGDTTAWDTRQMFF.

As concerns this clone: This could be a read error, since a much larger clone is one nucleotide away. This chain links TRDV1 with TRDJ1; 11 nucleotides match TRDD3. CDR3 length: 24 residues. The germline V gene has CDR1 TSWWSYY and CDR2 QGS. Losses at the gene ends were 2 bases for V and 2 bases for J; bases not matched to a gene: 28. CDR3 nucleotides: TGTGCTCTTGGGGAAAGTGGACGGAGGGAGGCTACTACTGGGGGATATGTGTTGACCGATAAACTCATCTTT. As protein: CALGESGRREATTGGYVLTDKLIF.

The table lists this clone with a count of one. The amino acid sequence in TCRdb belongs to a much larger clone and departs from this DNA's translation at residue 10, likely a sequencing read error; the sequence shown is translated from the DNA. The genes are TRDV2 and TRDJ1, with 7 bases that match TRDD3. The V gene's germline CDR1 is GEAIGNYY and CDR2 EKD. The V segment lost 1 base and the J segment 4 bases; nucleotides outside the gene matches: 14. This CDR3 is 17 amino acids long. In nucleotides, the CDR3 is TGTGCCTGTGACACGCTGAAACTGGGGTATACCGACGATAAACTCATCTTT. Protein sequence: CACDTLKLGYTDDKLIF.

As for this clone: A single base separates this from a much larger clone, so it may be a read error. The V and J genes are TRDV2 and TRDJ1; 10 bases agree with TRDD3. J lost 6 bases, V lost 1 base, and 13 bases had no gene match. Germline V gives CDR1 GEAIGNYY, CDR2 EKD. This CDR3 is 17 amino acids long. The DNA for the CDR3 is TGTGCCTGTGACACGTTGGGTCTGGGGGATATGCGCTATAAACTCATCTTT. As protein: CACDTLGLGDMRYKLIF.

There are a few counts of this clone. The TCRdb protein comes from a much larger clone and disagrees with this DNA's translation at residue 5, likely due to a read error; the protein given here is derived from the DNA. The V call is TRDV2, the J call TRDJ1; 10 positions agree with TRDD3. The CDR3 extends over 19 amino acids. V trimming: 2 bases; J trimming: 0 bases; junction bases outside the gene matches: 14. In germline, CDR1 is GEAIGNYY, CDR2 EKD. This CDR3 is CACDKVGLGDTSNTDKLIF. CDR3 DNA: TGTGCCTGTGACAAAGTGGGGTTGGGGGATACTTCTAACACCGATAAACTCATCTTT.

This clone is medium-sized in the sample. V usage is TRDV2 and J usage is TRDJ1; TRDD3 agrees at 13 bases. This CDR3 has 20 residues. With V trimmed by 0 bases and J by 2 bases, 14 bases remained unmatched. Germline CDR1 and CDR2: GEAIGNYY and EKD. The CDR3 loop reads CACDTVEKLGDTHGTDKLIF. The CDR3 nucleotides read TGTGCCTGTGACACCGTGGAGAAACTGGGGGATACGCATGGGACCGATAAACTCATCTTT.

This clone ranks as medium-sized. The same CDR3 arises from other DNA sequences in this sample as well. The chain joins TRDV2 to TRDJ1, with 7 bases fitting TRDD3. Germline lookup yields CDR1 GEAIGNYY and CDR2 EKD. The CDR3 consists of 15 residues. Trimming removed 0 bases from V and 0 bases from J; junction bases left unmatched: 3. CDR3 sequence: CACDTLGAYTDKLIF. The DNA of the CDR3 is TGTGCCTGTGACACCCTGGGGGCCTACACCGATAAACTCATCTTT.

This clone was seen a few times. The chain links TRDV2 to TRDJ1, with 12 bases aligning to TRDD3. Unmatched junction bases numbered 2, after V lost 1 base and J lost 0 bases. CDR3 length: 16 residues. Per germline, CDR1 GEAIGNYY and CDR2 EKD. As DNA, the CDR3 is TGTGCCTGTGACACACTGGGGGATACTTACACCGATAAACTCATCTTT. This encodes CACDTLGDTYTDKLIF.

This clone rates as medium-sized (0.01 to 0.1%). The J gene is TRDJ1, the V gene TRDV2, with TRDD3 matching over 11 bases. CDR3 length equals 17 residues. The germline V gene has CDR1 GEAIGNYY and CDR2 EKD. V lost 6 bases to trimming and J lost 3 bases; unmatched junction nucleotides: 14. The CDR3 loop reads CACHPLGDTQRADKLIF. The CDR3 DNA is TGTGCCTGTCACCCTCTGGGGGATACCCAGAGGGCCGATAAACTCATCTTT.

Of note for this clone: The amino acid sequence in TCRdb belongs to a much larger clone and departs from this DNA's translation at residue 8, likely a sequencing read error; the sequence shown is translated from the DNA. This chain links TRDV2 with TRDJ1; 7 bases fit TRDD3. Losses at the gene ends were 3 bases for V and 3 bases for J; bases not matched to a gene: 15. CDR1 is GEAIGNYY, CDR2 EKD, per germline. CDR3 length: 17 amino acids. As DNA, the CDR3 is TGTGCCTGTGACGGCCTGATTGCGGGATACCTGTCCGATAAACTCATCTTT. Its protein product is CACDGLIAGYLSDKLIF.

This clone is large within its sample. Other DNA sequences of this sample code for an identical CDR3. The chain recombines TRDV2 with TRDJ1, with 12 bases aligning to TRDD3. The germline V gene encodes CDR1 GEAIGNYY and CDR2 EKD. The CDR3 sequence is 18 residues long. J lost 0 bases, V lost 3 bases, and 10 bases had no gene match. The chain's CDR3 is CACDGVLGDTQYTDKLIF. For the CDR3, the DNA is TGTGCCTGTGACGGGGTTCTGGGGGATACGCAGTACACCGATAAACTCATCTTT.

The chain employs TRDV2 and TRDJ1, with TRDD3 matching over 8 bases. J was trimmed by 2 bases and V by 0 bases; bases with no gene match: 22. This CDR3 spans 21 amino acids. CDR1 is GEAIGNYY and CDR2 is EKD in the germline V gene. Here the CDR3 DNA reads TGTGCCTGTGACACCGTCCGGAATTCCCGTGGGGGATTTCGAGATACCGATAAACTCATCTTT. It specifies CACDTVRNSRGGFRDTDKLIF.

This clone was observed a handful of times. A far larger clone is a single base away, which makes a read error likely. The sample contains more than one DNA sequence encoding this CDR3. The chain links TRDV2 to TRDJ1, with D hard to call. The V gene lost 4 bases and the J gene lost 0 bases, with 20 bases spanning the gap. The CDR3 has 17 residues. Germline V lookup: CDR1 GEAIGNYY, CDR2 EKD. CDR3 sequence reads: CACDTVARFRDTDKLIF. CDR3 nucleotides: TGTGCCTGTGATACGGTCGCAAGGTTTCGAGACACCGATAAACTCATCTTT.